These 18 T cell receptor beta chains originate from one sample sequenced in a study of Ad26.COV2.S vaccination and SARS-CoV-2 variants. Method: immunoSEQ multiplex PCR; TCRdb's copy keeps in-frame clones and lacks some. The sample records 350,000 to 450,000 clones, 90% to 95% being singletons. Sequencing used peripheral blood, obtained after recovery from COVID-19. The receptors shown here come from a human donor who had recovered from COVID-19.

The V gene is TRBV7-8, the J gene TRBJ1-5; TRBD1 matches at 7 bases. V lost 10 bases to trimming and J lost 2 bases; unmatched junction nucleotides: 8. Looked up from germline, CDR1 is SGHVS and CDR2 is FQNEAQ. The CDR3 contains 14 residues. The CDR3 reads CATQRQGGNQPQHF. CDR3 bases: TGTGCCACGCAAAGACAGGGAGGCAATCAGCCCCAGCATTTT.

This clone came up a few times. The chain links TRBV7-2 to TRBJ1-1; 9 nucleotides line up with TRBD1. Germline loops: CDR1 SGHTA, CDR2 FQGNSA. The junction had 0 bases not matched to a gene; V was cut back by 6 bases and J by 1 base. The CDR3 covers 13 residues. The CDR3 nucleotides read TGTGCCAGCAGACAGGGGGCGAACACTGAAGCTTTCTTT. Residues: CASRQGANTEAFF.

The chain combines TRBV29-1 with TRBJ1-4; TRBD1 matches 10 bases. Germline CDR1 reads SQVTM; CDR2 reads ANQGSEA. The CDR3 is made up of 14 amino acids. With V trimmed by 5 bases and J by 8 bases, 8 bases remained unmatched. The CDR3 nucleotides read TGCAGCGTTTCCGGGACAGGGGCCGGCGAAAAACTGTTTTTT. The encoded protein is CSVSGTGAGEKLFF.

CDR3 DNA: TGTGCCAGCAGTGTTGGCGGGGGGGGCCAAGAGACCCAGTACTTC. Amino acids: CASSVGGGGQETQYF. The rearrangement links TRBV2 to TRBJ2-5; TRBD2 aligns across 9 bases. This CDR3 spans 15 amino acids. With V trimmed by 4 bases and J by 1 base, 4 bases remained unmatched. Germline lookup yields CDR1 SNHLY and CDR2 FYNNEI.

The chain couples TRBV9 to TRBJ2-3; D ambiguous. The CDR3 extends over 14 amino acids. Germline V gives CDR1 SGDLS, CDR2 YYNGEE. V was cut by 3 bases and J by 4 bases, with 12 bases left in between. For the CDR3, the DNA is TGTGCCAGCAGCGGGCCCCACCAGGCAGATACGCAGTATTTT. Its translation: CASSGPHQADTQYF.

Comments on this clone: A read error may produce the germline difference seen at one junction end. The chain carries TRBV6-5 and TRBJ2-4; 7 bases match TRBD1. Germline assignment: CDR1 MNHEY and CDR2 SVGAGI. The CDR3 runs to 13 residues. CDR3 protein: CASSYNEGAIACF. CDR3 coding DNA: TGTGCCAGCAGTTACAATGAGGGGGCGATCGCTTGCTTC.

The rearrangement links TRBV7-2 to TRBJ2-7, with TRBD2 as a possible D gene (6 bases). The germline CDR1 and CDR2 sequences are SGHTA and FQGNSA. This CDR3 spans 14 amino acids. Trimming removed 0 bases from V and 1 base from J, with 7 bases in between. The CDR3 loop is CASSLAAGSYEQYF. The CDR3 DNA reads TGTGCCAGCAGCTTAGCGGCGGGGTCCTACGAGCAGTACTTC.

J is TRBJ1-1 and V is TRBV11-2; possibly TRBD1 for D (6 bases). From germline, CDR1 is SGHAT and CDR2 FQNNGV. The CDR3 covers 13 residues. Trimming stripped 1 base from V and 6 bases from J, with 9 bases between. CDR3 DNA: TGTGCCAGCAGCTTAGCAGGGGCCCCTGAAGCTTTCTTT. It encodes CASSLAGAPEAFF. The variable domain in full, completed from reference TRBV11-2 and TRBJ1-1, reads EAGVAQSPRYKIIEKRQSVAFWCNPISGHATLYWYQQILGQGPKLLIQFQNNGVVDDSQLPKDRFSAERLKGVDSTLKIQPAKLEDSAVYLCASSLAGAPEAFFGQGTRLTVV.

This clone was seen only once. The V call is TRBV12-5, the J call TRBJ1-1; 7 nucleotides agree with TRBD1. The CDR3 consists of 15 residues. The trim removed 5 bases at V and 6 bases at J, leaving 12 bases unmatched. The germline V gene encodes CDR1 LGHNT and CDR2 FRNRAP. The CDR3 DNA reads TGTGCTAGTGGTCTAACCTCGACAGGGTGGGCTGAAGCTTTCTTT. It yields the protein CASGLTSTGWAEAFF.

The J gene is TRBJ2-2, the V gene TRBV7-6; D gene unclear. The CDR3 runs to 12 residues. V was pared by 6 bases and J by 9 bases, with 11 bases between. CDR1 is SGHVS, CDR2 FNYEAQ, per germline. In nucleotides, the CDR3 is TGTGCCAGCAGTTACTTAGTTAGGGAGCTGTTTTTT. Translated: CASSYLVRELFF.

Written as DNA, the CDR3 is TGTGCCATCAGTGAGACAGGGACGGTGAATGGCTACACCTTC. This sequence encodes CAISETGTVNGYTF. This chain links TRBV10-3 with TRBJ1-2; tentatively, D is TRBD1 (6 bases). CDR1 ENHRY and CDR2 SYGVKD come from the germline V gene. V shed 2 bases and J shed 6 bases, with 13 bases lying between them. The CDR3 totals 14 residues.

This clone has just one count. The chain joins TRBV7-8 to TRBJ1-6, with D tentatively TRBD1 (5 bases). Germline values: CDR1 SGHVS, CDR2 FQNEAQ. Deletions cut 2 bases from V and 0 bases from J, with 8 bases between. The CDR3 loop spans 16 amino acids. The CDR3 region is CASSLSGASYNSPLHF. The CDR3 DNA sequence: TGTGCCAGCAGCTTAAGCGGGGCCTCCTATAATTCACCCCTCCACTTT. The full variable domain, rest sourced from reference TRBV7-8 and TRBJ1-6, is GAGVSQSPRYKVAKRGQDVALRCDPISGHVSLFWYQQALGQGPEFLTYFQNEAQLDKSGLPSDRFFAERPEGSVSTLKIQRTQQEDSAVYLCASSLSGASYNSPLHFGNGTRLTVT.

This sequence joins TRBV5-1 and TRBJ2-2; TRBD1 matches 9 bases. The CDR3 length is 16 residues. In germline, CDR1 is SGHRS, CDR2 YFSETQ. The J segment lost 1 base and the V segment lost 4 bases, leaving 5 bases of the junction unmatched. The CDR3 DNA follows: TGCGCCAGCAGCGATGGACAGGGGAGGAACACCGGGGAGCTGTTTTTT. Translation gives CASSDGQGRNTGELFF.

The chain recombines TRBV5-5 with TRBJ1-1, with no clear D. Germline loops: CDR1 SGHKS, CDR2 YYEKEE (reference sequence). The CDR3 is 15 residues long. Trimming shortened V by 2 bases and J by 1 base, and 12 bases separated the two germline ends. CDR3 nucleotide sequence: TGTGCCAGCAGCTTCGATTACAATCCGAACACTGAAGCTTTCTTT. This encodes CASSFDYNPNTEAFF.

The chain combines TRBV6-1 with TRBJ1-1; weak D call: TRBD1 (5 bases). The V end lost 0 bases, the J end lost 4 bases, and 18 bases lay between the germline ends. The CDR3 runs to 17 residues. Per the germline V gene, CDR1 is MNHNS and CDR2 is SASEGT. In DNA, the CDR3 is TGTGCCAGCAGTGAAGCGACGGGCGGGGACTTCAGCACTGAAGCTTTCTTT. As protein: CASSEATGGDFSTEAFF.

The genes are TRBV7-8 and TRBJ2-5, with D possibly being TRBD1 (6 bases). With 4 bases removed from V and 1 base from J, the gap between germline ends came to 16 bases. The CDR3 is 16 residues long. Germline-derived CDR1 and CDR2 are SGHVS and FQNEAQ. CDR3 nucleotide sequence: TGTGCCAGCAGCTACGGACAGAAACGTACCCAAGAGACCCAGTACTTC. Residues: CASSYGQKRTQETQYF. The variable domain in full, with the rest retrieved from reference TRBV7-8 and TRBJ2-5, is GAGVSQSPRYKVAKRGQDVALRCDPISGHVSLFWYQQALGQGPEFLTYFQNEAQLDKSGLPSDRFFAERPEGSVSTLKIQRTQQEDSAVYLCASSYGQKRTQETQYFGPGTRLLVL.

V usage is TRBV5-4 and J usage is TRBJ2-1; D is ambiguous. The CDR3 totals 13 residues. The V end lost 0 bases, the J end lost 8 bases, and 9 bases lay between the germline ends. Germline V gene lookup returns CDR1 SGHNT and CDR2 YYREEE (reference sequence). CDR3 in amino acids: CASSLAGGYEQFF. The CDR3 DNA sequence: TGTGCCAGCAGCTTGGCCGGCGGTTATGAGCAGTTCTTC.

V gene TRBV28 combines with J gene TRBJ1-1; no firm D call. The CDR3 is made up of 12 amino acids. V lost 3 bases and J 11 bases, leaving 13 bases between the germline ends. The germline V gene has CDR1 MDHEN and CDR2 SYDVKM. The CDR3 here is CASSLKRRWAFF. CDR3 DNA sequence: TGTGCCAGCAGTTTGAAGAGGAGGTGGGCTTTCTTT. Looking up the rest from reference TRBV28 and TRBJ1-1 gives the full variable domain: DVKVTQSSRYLVKRTGEKVFLECVQDMDHENMFWYRQDPGLGLRLIYFSYDVKMKEKGDIPEGYSVSREKKERFSLILESASTNQTSMYLCASSLKRRWAFFGQGTRLTVV.